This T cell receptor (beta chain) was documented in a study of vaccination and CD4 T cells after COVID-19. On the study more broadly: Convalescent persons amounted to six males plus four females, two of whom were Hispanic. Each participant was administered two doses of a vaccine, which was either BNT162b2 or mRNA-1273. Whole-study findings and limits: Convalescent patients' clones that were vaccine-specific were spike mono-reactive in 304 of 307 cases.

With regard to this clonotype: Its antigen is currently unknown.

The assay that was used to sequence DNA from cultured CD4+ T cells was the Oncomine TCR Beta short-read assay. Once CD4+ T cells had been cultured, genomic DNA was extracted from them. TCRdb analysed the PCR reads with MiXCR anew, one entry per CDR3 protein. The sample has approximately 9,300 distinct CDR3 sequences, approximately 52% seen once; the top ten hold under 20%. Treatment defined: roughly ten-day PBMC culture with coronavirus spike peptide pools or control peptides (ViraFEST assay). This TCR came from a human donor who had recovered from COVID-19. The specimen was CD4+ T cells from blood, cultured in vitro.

The CDR3 coding sequence is TGTGCCAGCAGTAGGGCTGAAGCTTTCTTT. Residues: CASSRAEAFF. The gene calls are TRBV12-3 or TRBV12-4 and TRBJ1-1; D is unresolved. The CDR3 sequence is 10 residues long. V gave up 5 bases and J gave up 6 bases, with 4 bases separating them.